One and the same sample provided the 26 T cell receptor beta chains below, sequenced in a study of T cells in Graves' hyperthyroidism and ophthalmopathy. Researchers took RNA transcripts and amplified the TCR beta CDR3 regions from them. With the HTBI primer set, the TCR CDR3 went through a first round of RT-PCR. One entry per CDR3 protein results from TCRdb running MiXCR on the multiplex PCR reads. The sample lists some 700,000 distinct CDR3 sequences; 17% were seen once. The sequencing sample was made of blood. The origin of the receptors is a man between 50 and 59 years old with Graves' hyperthyroidism.

V gene TRBV4-1 combines with J gene TRBJ2-5; 7 nucleotides line up with TRBD1. Germline CDR1 and CDR2: MGHRA and YSYEKL. The junction had 10 bases not matched to a gene; V was cut back by 5 bases and J by 1 base. The CDR3 runs 16 residues. The CDR3 here is CASSAEPGTVQETQYF. The CDR3 nucleotides are TGCGCCAGCAGCGCAGAGCCGGGGACAGTCCAAGAGACCCAGTACTTC.

This clonotype was recorded a few times. The chain uses TRBV7-9 and TRBJ1-1, with D uncertain. The length of the CDR3 is 13 residues. Trimming pared 1 base from V and 11 bases from J, leaving 14 bases between. The germline CDR1 and CDR2 sequences are SEHNR and FQNEAQ (reference sequence). The CDR3 here is CASSLDMARMAFF. The CDR3 DNA reads as TGTGCCAGCAGCTTAGATATGGCCCGTATGGCTTTCTTT.

Many counts were recorded for this clonotype. The chain carries TRBV27 and TRBJ1-2; 8 nucleotides line up with TRBD1. This CDR3 is built from 18 residues. The V gene's germline CDR1 is MNHEY and CDR2 SMNVEV (reference sequence). V was clipped by 5 bases and J by 7 bases; unmatched bases: 21. CDR3 loop: CASSPFHQDRDGVSGYTF. The CDR3, as DNA: TGTGCCAGCAGTCCCTTCCACCAGGACAGGGACGGGGTTAGTGGCTACACCTTC.

V is TRBV19 and J is TRBJ2-7; 10 bases fit TRBD2. Germline CDR1 and CDR2: LNHDA and SQIVND (reference sequence). The ends lost 5 bases at V and 2 bases at J; junction bases unmatched: 3. This CDR3 region has 14 residues. The CDR3 DNA sequence: TGTGCCAGTAGTCCTAGCGGGAGTCCCTACGAGCAGTACTTC. Protein: CASSPSGSPYEQYF. Full variable domain (rest looked up from reference TRBV19 and TRBJ2-7): DGGITQSPKYLFRKEGQNVTLSCEQNLNHDAMYWYRQDPGQGLRLIYYSQIVNDFQKGDIAEGYSVSREKKESFPLTVTSAQKNPTAFYLCASSPSGSPYEQYFGPGTRLTVT.

The genes are TRBV29-1 and TRBJ1-2; no reliable D call. The germline gives CDR1 SQVTM, CDR2 ANQGSEA. This CDR3 contains 12 residues. Trimming took 8 bases from V and 8 from J, leaving 18 bases between them. The CDR3 nucleotides read TGCAGCAGCCAAGCCCCAGGTCGCGGCTACACCTTC. Translation gives CSSQAPGRGYTF.

The J gene is TRBJ1-2, the V gene TRBV29-1, with no clear D. Trimming stripped 6 bases from V and 5 bases from J, with 7 bases between. The length of the CDR3 is 10 residues. The germline V gene encodes CDR1 SQVTM and CDR2 ANQGSEA. Here the CDR3 DNA reads TGCAGCGTGGGCCGATATGGCTACACCTTC. Protein sequence: CSVGRYGYTF.

This clonotype was detected ten times or more. The V call is TRBV27, the J call TRBJ2-3, with 8 bases fitting TRBD1. The CDR3 is 17 amino acids. Germline-derived CDR1 and CDR2 are MNHEY and SMNVEV (reference sequence). V shed 0 bases and J 2 bases; nucleotides not matched to a gene: 7. CDR3 sequence reads: CASSLSMGDRPTDTQYF. CDR3 DNA: TGTGCCAGCAGTTTATCGATGGGGGACAGGCCCACAGATACGCAGTATTTT.

Regarding this clonotype: A read error is possible here, since a much larger clone lies one base away. The V and J genes are TRBV10-3 and TRBJ2-2; D call uncertain. The CDR3 runs 16 residues. The V gene's germline CDR1 is ENHRY and CDR2 SYGVKD. The CDR3 region is CATSESAGTNTGELFF. CDR3 nucleotides: TGTGCCACCAGTGAGTCGGCCGGTACTAACACCGGGGAGCTGTTTTTT.

This clonotype was found a few times. The chain uses TRBV20-1 and TRBJ2-2; D may correspond to TRBD1 or TRBD2 (6 bases each). V gave up 0 bases and J gave up 8 bases, with 10 bases separating them. The CDR3 covers 13 residues. The germline gives CDR1 DFQATT, CDR2 SNEGSKA (reference sequence). CDR3 sequence (DNA): TGCAGTGCTAGAGATGGGGGGCGGGGGGAGCTGTTTTTT. Translating it yields CSARDGGRGELFF.

This clonotype was picked up many times. The V call is TRBV12-3 or TRBV12-4, the J call TRBJ1-2; a possible D gene is TRBD1 (6 bases). The CDR3 extends over 14 amino acids. V was shortened by 6 bases and J by 6 bases, with 17 bases between the two germline ends. CDR3 sequence: CASRRGARRDGYTF. The CDR3 bases are TGTGCCAGCAGGCGGGGGGCGAGACGGGATGGCTACACCTTC.

The J gene is TRBJ1-1, the V gene TRBV28; tentatively, D is TRBD1 (6 bases). The V end was cut by 8 bases, the J end by 0 bases, with 13 bases between. This CDR3 spans 14 amino acids. CDR1 and CDR2 from the germline V gene are MDHEN and SYDVKM. The CDR3 DNA reads TGTGCCAGCCCCGGGACACCCATGAACACTGAAGCTTTCTTT. It encodes CASPGTPMNTEAFF.

This clonotype was picked up a small number of times. V gene TRBV15 combines with J gene TRBJ1-5; tentatively, D is TRBD1 (5 bases). The V gene lost 0 bases and the J gene lost 6 bases, with 6 bases spanning the gap. The CDR3 covers 13 residues. Germline V CDR1 and CDR2: LNHNV, YYDKDF (reference sequence). The CDR3 sequence: CATSRDTGQPQHF. CDR3 coding DNA: TGTGCCACCAGCAGAGATACAGGTCAGCCCCAGCATTTT.

This clonotype was counted at least ten times. This chain joins TRBV19 and TRBJ2-5; 10 bases are shared with TRBD2. Per the germline V gene, CDR1 is LNHDA and CDR2 is SQIVND (reference sequence). V lost 2 bases, J lost 7 bases, and 10 bases stayed unmatched. This CDR3 has 16 amino acids. The chain's CDR3 is CASSITSGTGLWTQYF. CDR3 DNA sequence: TGTGCCAGTAGTATAACTAGCGGGACCGGTTTGTGGACCCAGTACTTC.

This clonotype was observed at least ten times. The V and J genes are TRBV5-1 and TRBJ1-1; TRBD1 agrees at 7 bases. Trimming took 4 bases from V and 1 from J; bases not matched to a gene: 4. The CDR3 extends over 14 amino acids. The V gene's germline CDR1 is SGHRS and CDR2 YFSETQ. CDR3 nucleotide sequence: TGCGCCAGCAGCAAGGGACAGCCGAACACTGAAGCTTTCTTT. As protein: CASSKGQPNTEAFF. Filled out from reference TRBV5-1 and TRBJ1-1, the complete variable domain reads KAGVTQTPRYLIKTRGQQVTLSCSPISGHRSVSWYQQTPGQGLQFLFEYFSETQRNKGNFPGRFSGRQFSNSRSEMNVSTLELGDSALYLCASSKGQPNTEAFFGQGTRLTVV.

At least ten counts were recorded for this clonotype. This chain uses TRBV28 with TRBJ2-4; D not certain. The CDR3 extends over 14 amino acids. Germline V lookup: CDR1 MDHEN, CDR2 SYDVKM. V lost 5 bases and J 3 bases, leaving 11 bases between the germline ends. The CDR3 spells CASSPRSGKNIQYF. CDR3 bases: TGTGCCAGCAGTCCACGTTCGGGCAAAAACATTCAGTACTTC.

This clonotype was seen repeatedly, ten times or more. The rearrangement links TRBV28 to TRBJ1-1; D remains ambiguous. The V end was cut by 7 bases, the J end by 5 bases, with 17 bases between. There are 14 residues in the CDR3. Germline V gene data show CDR1 as MDHEN and CDR2 as SYDVKM. This CDR3 is CASTDQGRGTEAFF. CDR3 DNA sequence: TGTGCCAGCACCGACCAAGGGCGTGGGACTGAAGCTTTCTTT.

The chain uses TRBV5-6 and TRBJ1-2; D is ambiguous. CDR1 is SGHDT and CDR2 is YYEEEE in the germline V gene. Trimming cost V 2 bases and J 1 base, with 21 bases left between them. The CDR3 is 18 amino acids. The CDR3 reads CASSFADPRQNFNYGYTF. DNA of the CDR3: TGTGCCAGCAGCTTTGCCGATCCGAGGCAGAATTTTAACTATGGCTACACCTTC.

The table lists this clonotype with many counts. CDR3 sequence reads: CASSSSGQGENQPQHF. DNA of the CDR3: TGTGCCAGCAGTTCCTCGGGACAGGGTGAAAATCAGCCCCAGCATTTT. V usage is TRBV28 and J usage is TRBJ1-5; 9 bases map to TRBD1. The CDR3 length is 16 residues. The J segment lost 4 bases and the V segment lost 4 bases, leaving 8 bases of the junction unmatched. The V gene's germline CDR1 is MDHEN and CDR2 SYDVKM. Based on the CDR3 plus reference TRBV28 and TRBJ1-5, the full variable domain is DVKVTQSSRYLVKRTGEKVFLECVQDMDHENMFWYRQDPGLGLRLIYFSYDVKMKEKGDIPEGYSVSREKKERFSLILESASTNQTSMYLCASSSSGQGENQPQHFGDGTRLSIL.

This clonotype occurred many times. The genes are TRBV28 and TRBJ2-2, with a tentative D call TRBD2 (5 bases). Germline lookup yields CDR1 MDHEN and CDR2 SYDVKM. The CDR3 has 15 amino acids. The V gene lost 3 bases and the J gene lost 5 bases, with 13 bases spanning the gap. In DNA, the CDR3 is TGTGCCAGCAGTTTCGTAACTAGTCATACCGGGGAGCTGTTTTTT. Encoded protein: CASSFVTSHTGELFF.

The chain has TRBV7-9 and TRBJ2-7; D unresolved. This CDR3 is 13 amino acids long. Per germline, CDR1 SEHNR and CDR2 FQNEAQ (reference sequence). V shed 3 bases and J shed 2 bases, with 8 bases lying between them. The CDR3 protein is CASSFTEAYEQYF. For the CDR3, the DNA is TGTGCCAGCAGCTTTACCGAAGCCTACGAGCAGTACTTC.

This clonotype showed up many times. The chain is built from TRBV6-2 or TRBV6-3 and TRBJ2-5; D perhaps matches TRBD2 (6 bases). The V gene's germline CDR1 is MNHEY and CDR2 SVGEGT. The CDR3 extends over 14 amino acids. Trimming removed 7 bases at V and 1 base at J, with 13 bases between. DNA of the CDR3: TGTGCCAGCATCAAGGACTACTCCCAAGAGACCCAGTACTTC. Its translation is CASIKDYSQETQYF.

Ten or more counts support this clonotype. The chain joins TRBV25-1 to TRBJ2-3; the match to TRBD2 covers 9 bases. With 4 bases clipped from V and 6 bases from J, the junction kept 5 bases outside the gene matches. The germline V gene encodes CDR1 MGHDK and CDR2 SYGVNS. CDR3 length equals 14 residues. The CDR3 DNA follows: TGTGCCAGCAGTGCCCATAGCGGGAGCGATACGCAGTATTTT. Its translation is CASSAHSGSDTQYF.

This sequence joins TRBV6-2 or TRBV6-3 and TRBJ2-6, with TRBD1 matching over 8 bases. The CDR3 totals 19 residues. The germline V gene encodes CDR1 MNHEY and CDR2 SVGEGT. Unmatched junction bases numbered 19, after V lost 8 bases and J lost 4 bases. The CDR3 sequence is CASRSWPGGFQPGANVLTF. Written as DNA, the CDR3 is TGTGCCAGCCGCTCTTGGCCAGGGGGCTTTCAACCGGGGGCCAACGTCCTGACTTTC.

This clonotype was detected ten times or more. The rearrangement links TRBV28 to TRBJ1-4; the D is unclear. The germline V gene has CDR1 MDHEN and CDR2 SYDVKM. This CDR3 is built from 16 residues. V dropped 5 bases and J dropped 3 bases, with 16 bases sitting between them. CDR3 amino acids: CASSPTFRRPNEKLFF. CDR3 nucleotides: TGTGCCAGCAGTCCAACCTTCAGGAGACCTAATGAAAAACTGTTTTTT.

Only a few counts were recorded for this clonotype. This chain connects TRBV24-1 to TRBJ2-7; no clear D. Trimming removed 4 bases from V and 6 bases from J, with 12 bases in between. This CDR3 is built from 13 residues. In germline, CDR1 is KGHDR, CDR2 SFDVKD. The CDR3 DNA sequence: TGTGCCACCAGTGAGGAGATAACCGGCGAGCAGTACTTC. Encoded protein: CATSEEITGEQYF.

J is TRBJ2-7 and V is TRBV7-2, with 7 bases aligning to TRBD1. Per germline, CDR1 SGHTA and CDR2 FQGNSA. J lost 6 bases, V lost 5 bases, and 7 bases had no gene match. The CDR3 consists of 13 residues. The CDR3 sequence: CASSARQGTEQYF. The CDR3 bases are TGTGCCAGCAGCGCAAGACAGGGTACCGAGCAGTACTTC.